Here is one TCR beta chain with its context. This clone was seen more than once but under ten times. The specificity of this receptor is unknown. No much larger clonotype is one base removed from it; base qualities were not supplied. The sample originates from a study of beta chain features in type 1 diabetes (dated by TCRdb to the late 2010s). Study-level background: Patients and healthy donors did not differ in mean age, gender distribution, total cell number or subset yield. A total of roughly 110 million sorted cells were examined across all samples, and the number of cells per subset was strongly correlated with RNA yield. The study compared TCRB repertoires of sorted circulating CD4+ T cell subsets between recently diagnosed type 1 diabetes patients and matched healthy donors. Whereas all 30 or so donors provided naive and central memory subsets, regulatory and stem cell-like memory subsets were isolated from just 8 patients and about 8 healthy donors.

The CDR3 has 14 amino acids, counting the end cysteine and phenylalanine. The sequence is cut down to CDR3 DNA, 42 bases in frame from base 1. Here V drops 8 bases and J drops 4 bases, and the junction holds 6 bases not matched to any gene. Taken from the germline V gene (reference sequence), the CDR1 and CDR2 loops are MNHNY and SVGAGI. Overall study outcomes, separate from this receptor: Because cDNA was sequenced instead of genomic DNA, highly expressing activated cells could be over-represented, though the groups showed no difference in activation or CD3 levels. Shorter templates might be favored by PCR, yet because patient and control samples were amplified and corrected together, any such skew would affect both groups equally. In all four CD4+ subsets, TCRB CDR3 length was moderately but significantly shorter in type 1 diabetes patients. Because small numbers of individuals were included in the HLA sub-analyses, any influence of HLA type on TCRB rearrangement was left unresolved. At VDJ recombination sites, type 1 diabetes patients had fewer insertions and more deleted nucleotides, which implies abnormalities in thymic rearrangement. Naive, central memory and regulatory TCRB repertoires appeared to be more similar among patients than among healthy donors.

The High Capacity cDNA Reverse Transcription Kit was used to reverse transcribe all of the isolated RNA, meaning that expressed TCRB transcripts were what got sequenced. Stem cell-like memory T cell samples underwent survey-depth immunoSEQ sequencing, averaging about 1.01 million total reads per sample. Sorted cells were lysed in RLT buffer, and RNA was extracted using DNase-treated RNeasy Micro or Mini kits according to cell number. To prevent cross-contamination, each cell subset was processed individually, whereas patient and healthy donor samples were processed jointly. TCRB sequences were amplified from cDNA with the immunoSEQ multiplex PCR, producing 87-bp fragments spanning the CDR3 region. Sequencing of the amplicons was performed on the Illumina HiSeq platform. For the original study's pipeline: PCR bias was computationally corrected using synthetic template baselines, reads within Hamming distance 2 were collapsed, and singletons that could not be merged were discarded. By aligning reads against IMGT, V, D and J genes, CDR3 length, and insertions or deletions at six rearrangement sites were assigned. Clonotype counts were normalized to sorted cell number within each subset before computing true diversity and Gini coefficients with the tcR R package. The overlap coefficient, calculated on TCRB nucleotide sequences, was used to measure repertoire sharing. The immuneACCESS repertoire file appears here via TCRdb, limited to in-frame rearrangements. These files lack a portion of the clones; in checked studies, under half of the deficit traces to unresolved V genes, and the cause of the others is not known. That table gives V, J and clone size, and the DNA gave D and trimming. Recorded for this sample are under 95,000 clones; 25% to 35% of them occurred a single time. Roughly 0.44% of the sample lies in the top ten.

A single peripheral blood draw of approximately 120 mL on average was collected from each donor into heparinised tubes. Naive, central memory, regulatory and stem cell-like memory CD4+ T cells were sorted on a BD FACSAria II using a panel including CD45RO, CCR7, CD25, CD127, CD95 and CD27. A purity above 98% was achieved for all sorted populations. PBMCs were isolated right away by Lymphoprep density gradient centrifugation and were stained directly, without culture. So that batch effects would be minimized, each experiment stained and sorted samples in pairs, pairing one healthy donor with one patient.

This sequence uses TRBV6-6 and TRBJ2-5, with TRBD2 matching 11 junction bases. The clonotype was recovered from a woman under 30 in good health. The sample comprised stem cell memory CD4+ T cells from blood. The cell subset or site tag for this specimen amounts to: stem cell-like memory CD4+ T cells. The CDR3 reads CASCLAGGGETQYF. The sequence in DNA is TGTGCCAGCTGCCTAGCGGGAGGTGGAGAGACCCAGTACTTC.